This passage covers 7 T cell receptor beta chains from one sample sequenced in a study of T cells after yellow fever vaccination (dated by TCRdb to about 2019). Taken with the paper, the label for treatment or condition translates to: live attenuated yellow fever vaccine strain. The library relied on 5' RACE. The instrument given in TCRdb is Illumina HiSeq 2500. TCRdb's own reprocessing of the public reads used fastp at Q25 and MiXCR and kept productive beta chains. All rows with the same CDR3 protein become a single entry with the most common DNA and genes. The sample table shows some 100,000 distinct CDR3 sequences, and about 7% are seen once. In total, the top ten clones hold over 2.5% of the sample. The source material was CD4+ T cells sorted from PBMCs, sampled more than 35 days after the first yellow fever vaccination. The receptors were sampled from a man aged 18-30 years who received the YFV17D yellow fever vaccine.

The chain carries TRBV7-9 and TRBJ2-7; D may correspond to TRBD1 or TRBD2 (5 bases each). Trimming shortened V by 9 bases and J by 3 bases, and 15 bases separated the two germline ends. The CDR3 contains 13 residues. Germline-derived CDR1 and CDR2 are SEHNR and FQNEAQ (reference sequence). As DNA, the CDR3 is TGTGCCAGGGGCTCGGGGCCACTCTACGAGCAGTACGTC. Residues: CARGSGPLYEQYV.

This clonotype was found many times. The genes are TRBV19 and TRBJ2-7, with D perhaps TRBD1 or TRBD2 (7 bases each). The CDR3 is 15 amino acids. With 4 bases removed from V and 3 bases from J, the gap between germline ends came to 16 bases. The V gene's germline CDR1 is LNHDA and CDR2 SQIVND (reference sequence). In nucleotides, the CDR3 is TGTGCCAGTAGTACCACAGGGGAGGGGGGCTACGAGCAGTACTTC. It translates to CASSTTGEGGYEQYF. Variable domain in full (rest from reference TRBV19 and TRBJ2-7): DGGITQSPKYLFRKEGQNVTLSCEQNLNHDAMYWYRQDPGQGLRLIYYSQIVNDFQKGDIAEGYSVSREKKESFPLTVTSAQKNPTAFYLCASSTTGEGGYEQYFGPGTRLTVT.

This clonotype was counted between two and nine times. The rearrangement links TRBV7-2 to TRBJ2-5; D might be TRBD2 (6 bases). The ends were cut back, 1 base at V and 7 bases at J, with 13 bases in the middle. CDR1 and CDR2 (germline): SGHTA, FQGNSA. The CDR3 consists of 14 residues. In DNA form, the CDR3 reads TGTGCCAGCAGCTTAGAGAGTCTAGCGCCGACCCAGTACTTC. This encodes CASSLESLAPTQYF.

This clonotype was recorded a few times. The chain employs TRBV5-6 and TRBJ1-1; D possibly corresponds to TRBD1 (6 bases). The CDR3 runs to 14 residues. The V end lost 3 bases, the J end lost 1 base, and 10 bases lay between the germline ends. In germline, CDR1 is SGHDT, CDR2 YYEEEE. The CDR3 reads CASSWGHSNTEAFF. The CDR3 DNA reads as TGTGCCAGCAGCTGGGGACATTCGAACACTGAAGCTTTCTTT.

This clonotype was detected many times. This chain connects TRBV9 to TRBJ2-2, with 9 bases fitting TRBD2. The junction had 8 bases not matched to a gene; V was cut back by 3 bases and J by 2 bases. Germline V lookup: CDR1 SGDLS, CDR2 YYNGEE. The length of the CDR3 is 17 residues. CDR3: CASSDVAGAFNTGELFF. The CDR3 bases are TGTGCCAGCAGCGACGTAGCGGGGGCCTTCAACACCGGGGAGCTGTTTTTT.

This clonotype was observed at least ten times. This rearrangement joins TRBV18 to TRBJ1-1; tentatively, D is TRBD1 (5 bases). V lost 2 bases to trimming and J lost 4 bases, with 17 bases between them. Germline loops: CDR1 KGHSH, CDR2 LQKENI. This CDR3 has 16 amino acids. CDR3 in amino acids: CASSPGQGGSGTEAFF. The CDR3 region has the DNA TGTGCCAGCTCACCAGGGCAGGGAGGGAGCGGCACTGAAGCTTTCTTT.

This clonotype occurred many times. This sequence joins TRBV4-3 and TRBJ2-6; D gene ambiguous. Trimming took 0 bases from V and 1 from J, leaving 4 bases between them. Germline V gene data show CDR1 as LGHNA and CDR2 as YSLEER. The CDR3 runs to 15 residues. CDR3 region: CASSQERSGANVLTF. The DNA of the CDR3 is TGCGCCAGCAGCCAAGAGAGGTCTGGGGCCAACGTCCTGACTTTC.